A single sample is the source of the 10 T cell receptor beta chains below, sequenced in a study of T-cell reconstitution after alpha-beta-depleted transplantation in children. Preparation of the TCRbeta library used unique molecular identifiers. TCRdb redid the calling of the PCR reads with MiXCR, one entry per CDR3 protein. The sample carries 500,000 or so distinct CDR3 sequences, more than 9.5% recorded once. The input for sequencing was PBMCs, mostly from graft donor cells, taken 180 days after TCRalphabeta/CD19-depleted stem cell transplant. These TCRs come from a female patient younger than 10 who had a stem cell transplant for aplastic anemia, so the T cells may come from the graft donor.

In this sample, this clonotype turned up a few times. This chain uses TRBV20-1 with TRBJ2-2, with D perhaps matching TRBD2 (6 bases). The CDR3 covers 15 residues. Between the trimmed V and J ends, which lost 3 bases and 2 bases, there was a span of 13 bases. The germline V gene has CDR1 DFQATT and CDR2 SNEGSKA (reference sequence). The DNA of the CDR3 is TGCAGTGCTAGCGAACTAGCAGGCAACACCGGGGAGCTGTTTTTT. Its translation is CSASELAGNTGELFF.

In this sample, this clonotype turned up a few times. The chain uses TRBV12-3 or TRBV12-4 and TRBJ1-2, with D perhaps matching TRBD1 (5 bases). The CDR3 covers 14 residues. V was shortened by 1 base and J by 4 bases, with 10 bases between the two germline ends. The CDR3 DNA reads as TGTGCCAGCAGTTTAGAGGCAGGGATCTATGGCTACACCTTC. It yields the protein CASSLEAGIYGYTF.

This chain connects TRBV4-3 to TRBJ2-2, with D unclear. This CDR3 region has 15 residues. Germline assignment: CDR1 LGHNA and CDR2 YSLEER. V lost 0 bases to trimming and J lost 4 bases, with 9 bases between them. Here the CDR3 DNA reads TGCGCCAGCAGCCAAGATAGCAGGCGCACCGGGGAGCTGTTTTTT. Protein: CASSQDSRRTGELFF.

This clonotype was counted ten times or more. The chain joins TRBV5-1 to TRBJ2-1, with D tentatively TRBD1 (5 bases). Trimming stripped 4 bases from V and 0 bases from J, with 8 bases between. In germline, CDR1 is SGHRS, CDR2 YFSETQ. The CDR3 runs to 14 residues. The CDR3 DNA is TGCGCCAGCAGCCTCGACAGCTCCTACAATGAGCAGTTCTTC. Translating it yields CASSLDSSYNEQFF.

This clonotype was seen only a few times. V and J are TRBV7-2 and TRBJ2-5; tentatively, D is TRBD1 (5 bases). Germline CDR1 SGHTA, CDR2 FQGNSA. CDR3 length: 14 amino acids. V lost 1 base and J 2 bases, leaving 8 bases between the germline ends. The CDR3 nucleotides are TGTGCCAGCAGCTTAGTTACAGGTCAAGAGACCCAGTACTTC. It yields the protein CASSLVTGQETQYF.

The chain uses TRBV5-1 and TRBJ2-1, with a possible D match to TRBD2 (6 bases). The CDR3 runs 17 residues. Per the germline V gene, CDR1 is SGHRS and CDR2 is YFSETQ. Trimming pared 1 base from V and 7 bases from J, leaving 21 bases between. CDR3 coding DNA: TGCGCCAGCAGCTTGAGTAGGTGGCTAGCGAGCTGGAATGAGCAGTTCTTC. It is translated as CASSLSRWLASWNEQFF.

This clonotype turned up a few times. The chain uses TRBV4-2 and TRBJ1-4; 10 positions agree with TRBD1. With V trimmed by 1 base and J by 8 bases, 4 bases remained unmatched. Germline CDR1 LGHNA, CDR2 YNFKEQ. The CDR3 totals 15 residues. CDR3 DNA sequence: TGTGCCAGCAGCCAAGGGGACAGGGGTTTCGAAAAACTGTTTTTT. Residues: CASSQGDRGFEKLFF.

CDR3 coding DNA: TGTGCCACCAGTGCCGAGGGAGGGTGGTCTGAGCAGTTCTTC. It encodes CATSAEGGWSEQFF. The V and J genes are TRBV24-1 and TRBJ2-1; 7 bases match TRBD2. The CDR3 has 14 residues. CDR1 and CDR2 (germline): KGHDR, SFDVKD. The V and J ends lost 5 bases and 9 bases, in that order; junction bases with no gene match: 9.

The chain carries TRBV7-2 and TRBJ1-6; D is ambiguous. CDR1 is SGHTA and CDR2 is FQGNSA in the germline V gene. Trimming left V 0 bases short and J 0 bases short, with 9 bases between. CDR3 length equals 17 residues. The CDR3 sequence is CASSLAVVGSYNSPLHF. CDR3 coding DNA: TGTGCCAGCAGCTTAGCGGTGGTCGGCTCCTATAATTCACCCCTCCACTTT.

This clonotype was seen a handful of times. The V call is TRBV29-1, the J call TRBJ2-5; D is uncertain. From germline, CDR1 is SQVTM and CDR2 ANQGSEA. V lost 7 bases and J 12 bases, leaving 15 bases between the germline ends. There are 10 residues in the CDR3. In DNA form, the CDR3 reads TGCAGCGATGCAGCGCCCCGAAAGTACTTC. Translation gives CSDAAPRKYF.